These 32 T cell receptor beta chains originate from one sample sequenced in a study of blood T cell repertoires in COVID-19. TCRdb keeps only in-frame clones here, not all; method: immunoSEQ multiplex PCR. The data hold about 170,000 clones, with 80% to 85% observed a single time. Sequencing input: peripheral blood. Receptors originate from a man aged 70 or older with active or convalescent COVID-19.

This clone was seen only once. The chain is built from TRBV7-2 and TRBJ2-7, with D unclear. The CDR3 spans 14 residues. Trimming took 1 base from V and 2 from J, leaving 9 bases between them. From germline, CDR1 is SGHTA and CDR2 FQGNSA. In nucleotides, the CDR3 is TGTGCCAGCAGCTTAGGACACCTTCCCTACGAGCAGTACTTC. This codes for CASSLGHLPYEQYF.

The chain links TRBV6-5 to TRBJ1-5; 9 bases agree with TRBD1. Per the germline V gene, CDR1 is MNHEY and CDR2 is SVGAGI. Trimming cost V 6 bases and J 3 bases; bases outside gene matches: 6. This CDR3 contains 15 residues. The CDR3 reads CASRTGTGNNQPQHF. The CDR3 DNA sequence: TGTGCCAGCAGGACCGGGACAGGGAACAATCAGCCCCAGCATTTT.

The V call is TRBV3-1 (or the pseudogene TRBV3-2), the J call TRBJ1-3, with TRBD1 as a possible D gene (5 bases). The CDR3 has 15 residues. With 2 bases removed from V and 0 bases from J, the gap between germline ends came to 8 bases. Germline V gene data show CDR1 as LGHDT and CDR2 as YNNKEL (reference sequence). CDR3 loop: CASSQWGGSGNTIYF. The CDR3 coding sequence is TGTGCCAGCAGCCAATGGGGCGGCTCTGGAAACACCATATATTTT.

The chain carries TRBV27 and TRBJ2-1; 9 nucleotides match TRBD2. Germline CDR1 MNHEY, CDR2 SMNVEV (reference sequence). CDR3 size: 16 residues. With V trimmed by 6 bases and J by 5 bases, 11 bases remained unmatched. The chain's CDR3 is CASRQRASGVNNEQFF. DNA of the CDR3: TGTGCCAGCAGACAACGGGCTAGCGGGGTCAACAATGAGCAGTTCTTC.

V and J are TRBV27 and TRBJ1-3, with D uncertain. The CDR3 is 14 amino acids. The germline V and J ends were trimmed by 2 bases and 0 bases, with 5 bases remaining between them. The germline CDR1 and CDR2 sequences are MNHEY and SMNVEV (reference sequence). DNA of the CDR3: TGTGCCAGCAGTTTAACAACCTCTGGAAACACCATATATTTT. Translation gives CASSLTTSGNTIYF.

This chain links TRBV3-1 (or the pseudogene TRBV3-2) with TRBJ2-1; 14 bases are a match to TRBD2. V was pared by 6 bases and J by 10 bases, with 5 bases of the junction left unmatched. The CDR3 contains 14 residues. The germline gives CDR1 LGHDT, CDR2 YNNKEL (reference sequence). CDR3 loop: CASSTGLAGAEQFF. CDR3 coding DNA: TGTGCCAGCAGTACGGGACTAGCGGGGGCGGAGCAGTTCTTC.

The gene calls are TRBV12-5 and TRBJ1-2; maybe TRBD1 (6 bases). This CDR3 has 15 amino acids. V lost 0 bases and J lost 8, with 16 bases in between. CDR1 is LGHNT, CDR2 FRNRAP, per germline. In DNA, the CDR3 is TGTGCTAGTGGTTTGGTACGGGGGGGGCCTAGAGGCTACACCTTC. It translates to CASGLVRGGPRGYTF.

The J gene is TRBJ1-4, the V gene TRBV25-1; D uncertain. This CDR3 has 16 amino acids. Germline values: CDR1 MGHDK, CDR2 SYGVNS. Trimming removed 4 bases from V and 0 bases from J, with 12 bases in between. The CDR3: CASSAVAPATNEKLFF. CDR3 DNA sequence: TGTGCCAGCAGTGCTGTAGCACCCGCAACTAATGAAAAACTGTTTTTT.

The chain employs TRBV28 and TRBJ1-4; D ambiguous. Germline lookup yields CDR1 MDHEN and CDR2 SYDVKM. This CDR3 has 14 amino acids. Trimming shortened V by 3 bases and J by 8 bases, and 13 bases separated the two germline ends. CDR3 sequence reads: CASSFSGEGEKLFF. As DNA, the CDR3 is TGTGCCAGCAGTTTTTCTGGGGAGGGAGAAAAACTGTTTTTT.

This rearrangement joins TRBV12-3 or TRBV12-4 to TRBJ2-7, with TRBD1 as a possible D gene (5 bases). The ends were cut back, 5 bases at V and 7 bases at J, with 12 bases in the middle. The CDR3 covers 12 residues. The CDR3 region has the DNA TGTGCCAGCAGTAACCCTCAGGGAGAGCAGTACTTC. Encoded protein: CASSNPQGEQYF.

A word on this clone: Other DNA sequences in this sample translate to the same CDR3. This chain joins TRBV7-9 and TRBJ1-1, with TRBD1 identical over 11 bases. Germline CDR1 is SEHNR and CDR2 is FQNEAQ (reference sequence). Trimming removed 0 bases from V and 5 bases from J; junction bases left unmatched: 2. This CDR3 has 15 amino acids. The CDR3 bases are TGTGCCAGCAGCTTAGCGGGGACAGGGGGAACTGAAGCTTTCTTT. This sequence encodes CASSLAGTGGTEAFF.

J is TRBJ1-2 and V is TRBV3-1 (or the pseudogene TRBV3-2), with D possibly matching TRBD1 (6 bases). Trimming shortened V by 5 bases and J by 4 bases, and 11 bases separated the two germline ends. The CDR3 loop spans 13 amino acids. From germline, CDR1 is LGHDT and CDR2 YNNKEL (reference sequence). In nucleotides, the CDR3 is TGTGCCAGCAGCGGGGACATCGTCTATGGCTACACCTTC. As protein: CASSGDIVYGYTF.

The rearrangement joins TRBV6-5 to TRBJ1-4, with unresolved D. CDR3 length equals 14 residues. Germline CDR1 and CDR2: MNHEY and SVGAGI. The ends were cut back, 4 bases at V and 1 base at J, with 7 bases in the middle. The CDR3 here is CASSSRRTNEKLFF. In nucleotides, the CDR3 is TGTGCCAGCAGTTCTCGGAGAACTAATGAAAAACTGTTTTTT.

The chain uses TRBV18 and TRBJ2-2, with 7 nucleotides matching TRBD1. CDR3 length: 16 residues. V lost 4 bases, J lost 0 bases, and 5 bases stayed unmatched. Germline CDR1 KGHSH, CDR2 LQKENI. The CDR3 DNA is TGTGCCAGCTCACTTGGGACAGTCACGAACACCGGGGAGCTGTTTTTT. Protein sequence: CASSLGTVTNTGELFF.

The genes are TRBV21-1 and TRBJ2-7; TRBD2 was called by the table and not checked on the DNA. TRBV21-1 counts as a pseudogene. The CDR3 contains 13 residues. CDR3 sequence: CASNGKGLYEQYF. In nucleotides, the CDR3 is TGTGCCAGCAATGGGAAGGGACTCTACGAGCAGTACTTC.

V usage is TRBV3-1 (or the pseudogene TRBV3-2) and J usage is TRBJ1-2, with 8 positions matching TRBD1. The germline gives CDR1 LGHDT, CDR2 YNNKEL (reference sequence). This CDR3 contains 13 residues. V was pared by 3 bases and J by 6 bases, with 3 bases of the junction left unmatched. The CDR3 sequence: CASSQTGENGYTF. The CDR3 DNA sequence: TGTGCCAGCAGCCAGACAGGGGAGAATGGCTACACCTTC.

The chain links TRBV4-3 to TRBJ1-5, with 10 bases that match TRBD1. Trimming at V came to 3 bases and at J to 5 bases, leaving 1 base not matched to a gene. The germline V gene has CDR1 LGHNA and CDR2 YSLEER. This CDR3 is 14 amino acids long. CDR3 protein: CASSQDRGYQPQHF. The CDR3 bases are TGCGCCAGCAGCCAGGACAGGGGGTATCAGCCCCAGCATTTT.

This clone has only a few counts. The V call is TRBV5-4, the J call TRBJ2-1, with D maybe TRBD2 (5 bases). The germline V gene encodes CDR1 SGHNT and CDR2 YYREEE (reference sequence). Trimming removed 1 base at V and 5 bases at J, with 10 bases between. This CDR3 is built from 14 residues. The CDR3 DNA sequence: TGTGCCAGCAGCTTGATTACTAGAAACAATGAGCAGTTCTTC. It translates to CASSLITRNNEQFF.

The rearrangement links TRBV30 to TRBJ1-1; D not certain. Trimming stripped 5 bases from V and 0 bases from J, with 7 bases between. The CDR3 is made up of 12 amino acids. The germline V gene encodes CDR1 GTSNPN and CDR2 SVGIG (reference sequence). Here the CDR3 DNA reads TGTGCCTGGGGCAGGCTGAACACTGAAGCTTTCTTT. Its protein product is CAWGRLNTEAFF.

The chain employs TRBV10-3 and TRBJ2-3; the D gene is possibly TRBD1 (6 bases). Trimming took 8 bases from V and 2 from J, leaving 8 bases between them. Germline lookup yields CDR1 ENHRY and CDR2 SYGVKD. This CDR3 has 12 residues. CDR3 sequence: CAIGGHTDTQYF. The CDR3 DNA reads TGTGCCATCGGGGGCCACACAGATACGCAGTATTTT.

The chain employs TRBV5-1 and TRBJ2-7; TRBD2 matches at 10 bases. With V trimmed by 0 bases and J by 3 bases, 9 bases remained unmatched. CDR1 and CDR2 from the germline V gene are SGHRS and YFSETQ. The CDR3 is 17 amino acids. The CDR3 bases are TGCGCCAGCAGCTTGGGTCTAGCGGGAGTAAAGAGCTACGAGCAGTACTTC. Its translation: CASSLGLAGVKSYEQYF.

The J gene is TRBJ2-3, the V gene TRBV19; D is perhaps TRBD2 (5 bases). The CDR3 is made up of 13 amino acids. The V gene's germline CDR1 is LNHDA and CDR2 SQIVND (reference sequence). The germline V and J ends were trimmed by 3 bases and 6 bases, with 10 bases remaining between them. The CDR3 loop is CASSMRRSDTQYF. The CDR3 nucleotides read TGTGCCAGTAGTATGCGGAGGAGCGATACGCAGTATTTT.

The CDR3 protein is CASSPRQATEAFF. The CDR3 DNA reads as TGTGCCAGTAGTCCGAGACAGGCAACTGAAGCTTTCTTT. V gene TRBV19 combines with J gene TRBJ1-1; tentatively, D is TRBD1 (6 bases). Trimming took 5 bases from V and 5 from J, leaving 12 bases between them. Germline CDR1 is LNHDA and CDR2 is SQIVND (reference sequence). The CDR3 contains 13 residues.

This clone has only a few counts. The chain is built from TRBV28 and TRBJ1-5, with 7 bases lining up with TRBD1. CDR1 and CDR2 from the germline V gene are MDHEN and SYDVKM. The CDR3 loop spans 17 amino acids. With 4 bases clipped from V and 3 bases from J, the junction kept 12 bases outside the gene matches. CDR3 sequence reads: CASSWARDSSHNQPQHF. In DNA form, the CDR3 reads TGTGCCAGCAGTTGGGCCCGGGACAGCTCTCACAATCAGCCCCAGCATTTT.

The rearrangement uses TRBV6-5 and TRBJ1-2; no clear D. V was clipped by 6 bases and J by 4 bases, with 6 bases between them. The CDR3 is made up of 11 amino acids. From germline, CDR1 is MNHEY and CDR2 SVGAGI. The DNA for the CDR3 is TGTGCCAGCAGACGGTTCTATGGCTACACCTTC. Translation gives CASRRFYGYTF.

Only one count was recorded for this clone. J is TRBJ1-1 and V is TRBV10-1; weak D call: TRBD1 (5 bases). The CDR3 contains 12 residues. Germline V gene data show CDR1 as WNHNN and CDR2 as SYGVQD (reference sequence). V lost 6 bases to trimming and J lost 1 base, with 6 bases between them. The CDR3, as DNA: TGCGCCAGCAGCGGACAGAACACTGAAGCTTTCTTT. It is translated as CASSGQNTEAFF.

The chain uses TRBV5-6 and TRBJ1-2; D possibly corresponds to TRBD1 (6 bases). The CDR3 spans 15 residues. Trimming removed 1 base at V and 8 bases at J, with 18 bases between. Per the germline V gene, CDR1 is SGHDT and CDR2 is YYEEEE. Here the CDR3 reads CASSLSQGHVGGYTF. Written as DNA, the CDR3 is TGTGCCAGCAGCTTGTCGCAGGGGCACGTTGGGGGCTACACCTTC.

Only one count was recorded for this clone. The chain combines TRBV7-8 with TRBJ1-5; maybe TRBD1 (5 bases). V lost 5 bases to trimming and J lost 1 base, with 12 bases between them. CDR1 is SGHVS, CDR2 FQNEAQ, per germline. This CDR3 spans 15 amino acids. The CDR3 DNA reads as TGTGCCAGCAGCCCAAGTGGGGGGAGCAATCAGCCCCAGCATTTT. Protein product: CASSPSGGSNQPQHF.

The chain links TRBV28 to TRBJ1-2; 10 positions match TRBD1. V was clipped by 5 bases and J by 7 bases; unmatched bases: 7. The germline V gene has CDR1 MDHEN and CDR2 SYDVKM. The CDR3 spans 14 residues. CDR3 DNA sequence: TGTGCCAGCAGTCCGGGACAGGGGACTTCTGGCTACACCTTC. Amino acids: CASSPGQGTSGYTF.

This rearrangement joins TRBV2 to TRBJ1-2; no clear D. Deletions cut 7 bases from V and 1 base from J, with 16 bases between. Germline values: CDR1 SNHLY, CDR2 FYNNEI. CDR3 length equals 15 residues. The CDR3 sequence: CASTPSSGLNYGYTF. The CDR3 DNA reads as TGTGCCAGCACCCCCTCTTCAGGCCTTAACTATGGCTACACCTTC.

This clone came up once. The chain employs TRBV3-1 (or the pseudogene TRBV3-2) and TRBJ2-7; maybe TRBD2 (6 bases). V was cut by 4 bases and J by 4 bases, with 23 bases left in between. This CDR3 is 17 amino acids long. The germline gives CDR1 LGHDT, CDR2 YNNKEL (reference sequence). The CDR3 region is CASSPRGGGRDPYEQYF. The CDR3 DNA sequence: TGTGCCAGCAGCCCCCGGGGAGGTGGGCGGGATCCTTACGAGCAGTACTTC.

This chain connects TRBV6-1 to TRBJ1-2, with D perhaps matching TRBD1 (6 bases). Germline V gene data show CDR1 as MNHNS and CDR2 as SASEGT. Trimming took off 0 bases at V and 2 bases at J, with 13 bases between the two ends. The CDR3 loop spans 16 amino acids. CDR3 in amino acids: CASSEAMGHRNYGYTF. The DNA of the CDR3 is TGTGCCAGCAGTGAAGCCATGGGACACCGAAACTATGGCTACACCTTC.